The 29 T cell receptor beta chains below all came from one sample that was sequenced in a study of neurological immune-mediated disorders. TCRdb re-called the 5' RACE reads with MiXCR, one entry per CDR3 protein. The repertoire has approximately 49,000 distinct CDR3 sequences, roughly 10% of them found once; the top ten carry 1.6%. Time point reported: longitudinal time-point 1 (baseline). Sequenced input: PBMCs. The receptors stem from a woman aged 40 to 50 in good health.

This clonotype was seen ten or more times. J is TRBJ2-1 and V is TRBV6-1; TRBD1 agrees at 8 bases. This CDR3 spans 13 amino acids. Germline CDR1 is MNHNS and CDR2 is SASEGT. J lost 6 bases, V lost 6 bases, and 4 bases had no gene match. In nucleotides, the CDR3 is TGTGCCAGCAGCCATACAGGGGGCAATGAGCAGTTCTTC. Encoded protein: CASSHTGGNEQFF.

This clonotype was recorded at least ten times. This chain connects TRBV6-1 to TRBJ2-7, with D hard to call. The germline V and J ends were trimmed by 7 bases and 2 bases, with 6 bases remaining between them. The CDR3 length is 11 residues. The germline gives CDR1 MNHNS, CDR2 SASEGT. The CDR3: CASTKTYEQYF. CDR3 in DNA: TGTGCCAGCACTAAAACCTACGAGCAGTACTTC.

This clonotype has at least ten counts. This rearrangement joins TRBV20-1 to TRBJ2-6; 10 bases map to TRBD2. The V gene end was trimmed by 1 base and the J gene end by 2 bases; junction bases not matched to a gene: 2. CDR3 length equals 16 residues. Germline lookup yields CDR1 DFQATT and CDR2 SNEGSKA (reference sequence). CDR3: CSARAGLAAGANVLTF. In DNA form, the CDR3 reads TGCAGTGCTAGAGCAGGACTAGCGGCTGGGGCCAACGTCCTGACTTTC.

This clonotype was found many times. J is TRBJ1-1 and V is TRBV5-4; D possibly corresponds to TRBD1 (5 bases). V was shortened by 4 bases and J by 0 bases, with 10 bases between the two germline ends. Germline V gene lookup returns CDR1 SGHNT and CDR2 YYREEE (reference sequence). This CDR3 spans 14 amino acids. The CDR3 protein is CASSINRLNTEAFF. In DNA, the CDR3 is TGTGCCAGCAGCATTAACAGGCTGAACACTGAAGCTTTCTTT.

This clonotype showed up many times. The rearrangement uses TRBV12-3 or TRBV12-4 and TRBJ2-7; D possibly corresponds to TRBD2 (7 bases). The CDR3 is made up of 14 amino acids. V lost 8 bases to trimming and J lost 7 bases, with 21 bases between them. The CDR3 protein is CASCRAGAQREQYF. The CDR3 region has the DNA TGTGCCAGCTGTCGGGCGGGGGCCCAGAGGGAGCAGTACTTC.

CDR3 in DNA: TGTGCCAGCAGCTTAGGGCCCCCAACCGGGACAGCCTATGGCTACACCTTC. It encodes CASSLGPPTGTAYGYTF. The chain uses TRBV7-2 and TRBJ1-2; 7 bases agree with TRBD1. The germline gives CDR1 SGHTA, CDR2 FQGNSA. The CDR3 has 17 amino acids. With V trimmed by 1 base and J by 4 bases, 12 bases remained unmatched.

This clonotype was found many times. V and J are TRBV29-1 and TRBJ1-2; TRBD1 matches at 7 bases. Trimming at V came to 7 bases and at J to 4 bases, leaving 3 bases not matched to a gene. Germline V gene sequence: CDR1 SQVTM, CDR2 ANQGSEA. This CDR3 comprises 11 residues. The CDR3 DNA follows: TGCAGCGCCCGGGACAGCTATGGCTACACCTTC. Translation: CSARDSYGYTF.

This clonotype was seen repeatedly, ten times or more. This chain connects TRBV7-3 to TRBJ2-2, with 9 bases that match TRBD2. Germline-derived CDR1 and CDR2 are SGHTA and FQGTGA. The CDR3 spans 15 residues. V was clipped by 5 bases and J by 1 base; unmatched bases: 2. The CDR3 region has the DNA TGTGCCAGCAGCATTAGCGGGGGGAACACCGGGGAGCTGTTTTTT. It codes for CASSISGGNTGELFF.

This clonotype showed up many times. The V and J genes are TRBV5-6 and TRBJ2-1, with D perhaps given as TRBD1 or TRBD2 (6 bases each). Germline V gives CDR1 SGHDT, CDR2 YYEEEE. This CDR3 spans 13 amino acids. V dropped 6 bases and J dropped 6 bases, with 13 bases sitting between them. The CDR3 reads CASNLRGRNEQFF. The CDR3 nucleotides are TGTGCCAGCAACCTTCGGGGGCGCAATGAGCAGTTCTTC.

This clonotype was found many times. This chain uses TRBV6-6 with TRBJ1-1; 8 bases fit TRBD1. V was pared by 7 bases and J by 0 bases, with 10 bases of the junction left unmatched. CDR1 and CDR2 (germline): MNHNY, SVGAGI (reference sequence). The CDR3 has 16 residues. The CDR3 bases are TGTGCCAGCACCCCAGGACAGGGATCGATGAACACTGAAGCTTTCTTT. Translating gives CASTPGQGSMNTEAFF.

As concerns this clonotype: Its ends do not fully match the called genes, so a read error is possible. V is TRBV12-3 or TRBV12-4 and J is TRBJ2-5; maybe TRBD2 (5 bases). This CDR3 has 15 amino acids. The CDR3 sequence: CASSRGAVRVETRYF. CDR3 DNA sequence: TGTGCCAGCAGCAGAGGTGCTGTGAGGGTCGAGACCCGGTACTTC.

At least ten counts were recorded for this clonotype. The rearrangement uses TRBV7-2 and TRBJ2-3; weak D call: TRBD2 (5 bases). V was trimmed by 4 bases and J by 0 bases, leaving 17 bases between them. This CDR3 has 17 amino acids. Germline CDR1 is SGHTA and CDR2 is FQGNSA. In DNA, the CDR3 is TGTGCCAGCAGCTCCTTCGGGAACCTCGACAGCACAGATACGCAGTATTTT. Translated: CASSSFGNLDSTDTQYF.

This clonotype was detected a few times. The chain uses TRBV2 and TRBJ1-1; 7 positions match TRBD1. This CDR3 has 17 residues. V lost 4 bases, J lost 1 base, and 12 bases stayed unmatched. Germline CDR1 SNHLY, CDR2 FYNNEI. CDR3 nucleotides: TGTGCCAGCAGTGGATTCAGACAGGGCATTCGGAACACTGAAGCTTTCTTT. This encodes CASSGFRQGIRNTEAFF.

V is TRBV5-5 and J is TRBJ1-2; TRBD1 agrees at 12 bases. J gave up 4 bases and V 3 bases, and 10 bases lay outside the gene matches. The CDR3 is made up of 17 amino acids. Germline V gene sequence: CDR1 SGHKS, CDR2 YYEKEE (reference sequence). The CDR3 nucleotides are TGTGCCAGCAGCTCCCTCGGGACAGGGGGCTACCTCTATGGCTACACCTTC. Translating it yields CASSSLGTGGYLYGYTF.

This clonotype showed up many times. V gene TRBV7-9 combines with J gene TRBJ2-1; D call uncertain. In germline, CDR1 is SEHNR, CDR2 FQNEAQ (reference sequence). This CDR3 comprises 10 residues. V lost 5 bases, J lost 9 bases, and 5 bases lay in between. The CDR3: CASSRGEQFF. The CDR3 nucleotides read TGTGCCAGCAGCCGCGGTGAGCAGTTCTTC.

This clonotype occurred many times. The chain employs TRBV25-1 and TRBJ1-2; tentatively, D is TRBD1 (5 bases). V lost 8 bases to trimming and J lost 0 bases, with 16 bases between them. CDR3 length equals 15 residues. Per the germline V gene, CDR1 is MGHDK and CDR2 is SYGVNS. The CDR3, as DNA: TGTGCCAGCGGGCCTCGGGGACGAACTAACTATGGCTACACCTTC. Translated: CASGPRGRTNYGYTF.

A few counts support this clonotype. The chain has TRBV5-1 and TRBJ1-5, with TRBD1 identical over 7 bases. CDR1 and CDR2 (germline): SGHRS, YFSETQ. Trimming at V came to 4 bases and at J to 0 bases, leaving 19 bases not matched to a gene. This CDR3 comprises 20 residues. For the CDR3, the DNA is TGCGCCAGCAGCGCACGAGTAACGGGACAGAATGTTGTTAGCAATCAGCCCCAGCATTTT. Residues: CASSARVTGQNVVSNQPQHF.

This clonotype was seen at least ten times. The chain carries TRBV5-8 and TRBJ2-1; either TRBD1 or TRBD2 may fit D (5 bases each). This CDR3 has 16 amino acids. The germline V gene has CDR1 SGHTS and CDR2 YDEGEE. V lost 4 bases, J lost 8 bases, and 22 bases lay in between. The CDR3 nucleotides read TGTGCCAGCAGCGGAACCGGGACGGCCAAGGACGATGAGCAGTTCTTC. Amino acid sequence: CASSGTGTAKDDEQFF.

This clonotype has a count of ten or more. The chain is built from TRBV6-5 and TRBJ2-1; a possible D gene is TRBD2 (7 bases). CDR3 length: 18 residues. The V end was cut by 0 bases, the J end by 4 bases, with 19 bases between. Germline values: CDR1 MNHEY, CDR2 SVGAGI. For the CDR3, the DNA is TGTGCCAGCAGTTACTCGGGGGGGGCCCTAACGGCATACAATGAGCAGTTCTTC. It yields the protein CASSYSGGALTAYNEQFF.

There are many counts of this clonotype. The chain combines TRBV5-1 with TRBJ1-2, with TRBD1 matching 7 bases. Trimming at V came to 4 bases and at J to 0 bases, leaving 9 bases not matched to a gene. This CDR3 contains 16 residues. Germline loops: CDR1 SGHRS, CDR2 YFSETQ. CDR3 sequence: CASSPGTASSNYGYTF. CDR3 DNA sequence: TGCGCCAGCAGCCCGGGGACAGCCAGCTCTAACTATGGCTACACCTTC. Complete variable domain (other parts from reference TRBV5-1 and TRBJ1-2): KAGVTQTPRYLIKTRGQQVTLSCSPISGHRSVSWYQQTPGQGLQFLFEYFSETQRNKGNFPGRFSGRQFSNSRSEMNVSTLELGDSALYLCASSPGTASSNYGYTFGSGTRLTVV.

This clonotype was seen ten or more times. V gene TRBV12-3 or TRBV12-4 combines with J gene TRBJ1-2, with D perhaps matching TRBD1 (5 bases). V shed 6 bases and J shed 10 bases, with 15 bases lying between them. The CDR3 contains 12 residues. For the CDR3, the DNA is TGTGCCAGCAGCCAAGGGGTCATAAACTACACCTTC. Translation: CASSQGVINYTF.

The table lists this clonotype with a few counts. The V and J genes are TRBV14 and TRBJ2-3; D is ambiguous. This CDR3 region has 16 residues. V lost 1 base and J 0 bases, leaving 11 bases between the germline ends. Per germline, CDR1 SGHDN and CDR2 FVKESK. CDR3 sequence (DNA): TGTGCCAGCAGCCAAGTTGACGGGCACAGCACAGATACGCAGTATTTT. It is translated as CASSQVDGHSTDTQYF.

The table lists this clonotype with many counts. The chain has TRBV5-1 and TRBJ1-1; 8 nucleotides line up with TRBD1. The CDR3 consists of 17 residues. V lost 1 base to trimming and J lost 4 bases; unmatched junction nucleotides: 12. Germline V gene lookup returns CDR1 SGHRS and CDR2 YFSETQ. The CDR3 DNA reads TGCGCCAGCAGCTTGCGGGGACAGGCGGACCCGAGCACTGAAGCTTTCTTT. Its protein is CASSLRGQADPSTEAFF.

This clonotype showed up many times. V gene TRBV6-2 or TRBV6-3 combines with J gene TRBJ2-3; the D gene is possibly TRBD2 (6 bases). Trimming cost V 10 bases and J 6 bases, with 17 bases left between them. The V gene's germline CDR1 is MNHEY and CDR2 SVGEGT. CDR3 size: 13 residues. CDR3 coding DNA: TGTGCCACCCGTTCCGGGGGAGCGGATACGCAGTATTTT. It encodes CATRSGGADTQYF.

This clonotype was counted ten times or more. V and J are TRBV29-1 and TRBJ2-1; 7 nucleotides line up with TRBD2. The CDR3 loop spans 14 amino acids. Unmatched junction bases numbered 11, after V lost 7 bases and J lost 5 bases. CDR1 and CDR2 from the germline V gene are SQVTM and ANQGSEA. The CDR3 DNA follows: TGCAGCGGAAGCGGGACTCCCATGCACAATGAGCAGTTCTTC. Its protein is CSGSGTPMHNEQFF.

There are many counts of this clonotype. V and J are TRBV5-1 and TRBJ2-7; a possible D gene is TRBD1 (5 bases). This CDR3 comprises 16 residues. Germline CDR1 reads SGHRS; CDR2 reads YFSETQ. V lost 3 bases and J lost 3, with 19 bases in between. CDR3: CASSSEVVKGLYEQYF. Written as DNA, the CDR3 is TGCGCCAGCAGCTCGGAAGTTGTCAAGGGGCTCTACGAGCAGTACTTC.

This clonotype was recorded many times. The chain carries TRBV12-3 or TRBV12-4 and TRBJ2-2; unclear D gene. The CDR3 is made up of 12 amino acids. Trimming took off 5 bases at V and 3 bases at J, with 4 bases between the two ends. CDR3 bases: TGTGCCAGCAGTATTTACACCGGGGAGCTGTTTTTT. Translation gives CASSIYTGELFF.

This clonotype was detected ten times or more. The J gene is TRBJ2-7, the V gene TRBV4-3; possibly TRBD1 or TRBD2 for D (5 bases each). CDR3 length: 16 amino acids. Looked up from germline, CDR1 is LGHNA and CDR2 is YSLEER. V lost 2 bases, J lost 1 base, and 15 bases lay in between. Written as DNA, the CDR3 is TGCGCCAGCAGCCAACAACTGGGGGACCTTTCCTACGAGCAGTACTTC. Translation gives CASSQQLGDLSYEQYF.

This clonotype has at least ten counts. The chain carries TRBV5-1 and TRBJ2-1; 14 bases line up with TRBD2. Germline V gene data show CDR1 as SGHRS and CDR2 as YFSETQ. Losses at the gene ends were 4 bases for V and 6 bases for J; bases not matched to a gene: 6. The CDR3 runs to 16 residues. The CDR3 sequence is CASSPEGLAGVNEQFF. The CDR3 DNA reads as TGCGCCAGCAGCCCGGAGGGACTAGCGGGAGTCAATGAGCAGTTCTTC.